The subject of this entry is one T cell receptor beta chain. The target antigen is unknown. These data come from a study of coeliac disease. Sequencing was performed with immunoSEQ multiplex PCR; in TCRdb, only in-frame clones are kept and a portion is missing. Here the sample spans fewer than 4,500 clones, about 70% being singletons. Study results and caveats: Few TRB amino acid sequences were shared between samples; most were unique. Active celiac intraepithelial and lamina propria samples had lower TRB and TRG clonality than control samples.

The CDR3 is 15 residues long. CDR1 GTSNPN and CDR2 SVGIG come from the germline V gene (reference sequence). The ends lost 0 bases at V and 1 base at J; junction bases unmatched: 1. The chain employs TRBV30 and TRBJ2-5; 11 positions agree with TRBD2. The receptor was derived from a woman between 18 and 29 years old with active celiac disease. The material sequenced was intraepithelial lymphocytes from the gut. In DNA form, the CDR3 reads TGTGCCTGGAGTGTTCTAGCGGGGGGCCAAGAGACCCAGTACTTC. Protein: CAWSVLAGGQETQYF.